This passage covers 19 T cell receptor beta chains from one sample sequenced in a study of cytomegalovirus exposure and HLA in healthy donors. Profiling relied on immunoSEQ multiplex PCR, and the TCRdb table lists in-frame clones only, not all of them. The repertoire includes 70,000 or so clones, approximately 93% of them detected once, and about 1.6% sits in the top ten. Sequencing used PBMCs. Every receptor here comes from a man aged 18-30 years in good health and CMV-seropositive.

The rearrangement uses TRBV6-5 and TRBJ2-1; no clear D. Germline loops: CDR1 MNHEY, CDR2 SVGAGI. The ends were cut back, 0 bases at V and 10 bases at J, with 7 bases in the middle. This CDR3 is built from 12 residues. The CDR3 nucleotides are TGTGCCAGCAGTTACTCTGGAGCAGAGCAGTTCTTC. Protein sequence: CASSYSGAEQFF.

This chain uses TRBV7-9 with TRBJ1-1; 7 nucleotides agree with TRBD1. This CDR3 is built from 15 residues. The junction had 9 bases not matched to a gene; V was cut back by 6 bases and J by 2 bases. Germline values: CDR1 SEHNR, CDR2 FQNEAQ (reference sequence). In DNA, the CDR3 is TGTGCCAGCAGTACATTGACAGGGACTAACACTGAAGCTTTCTTT. As protein: CASSTLTGTNTEAFF.

V usage is TRBV9 and J usage is TRBJ1-4; a weak D match, TRBD1 (6 bases). The V and J ends lost 3 bases and 2 bases respectively, with 14 bases between them. The V gene's germline CDR1 is SGDLS and CDR2 YYNGEE. This CDR3 comprises 16 residues. Here the CDR3 reads CASSGRTGSTNEKLFF. The CDR3 coding sequence is TGTGCCAGCAGCGGGCGTACAGGGAGCACTAATGAAAAACTGTTTTTT.

The rearrangement links TRBV9 to TRBJ1-3; D perhaps matches TRBD1 (6 bases). Germline CDR1 reads SGDLS; CDR2 reads YYNGEE. The CDR3 totals 16 residues. V shed 0 bases and J shed 2 bases, with 12 bases lying between them. For the CDR3, the DNA is TGTGCCAGCAGCGTAGAAACGAGGACAGCTGGAAACACCATATATTTT. Translated: CASSVETRTAGNTIYF.

This clone is a singleton in its sample. V is TRBV11-3 and J is TRBJ2-1; D unresolved. Trimming removed 3 bases from V and 10 bases from J, with 13 bases in between. The CDR3 length is 13 residues. Looked up from germline, CDR1 is SGHNT and CDR2 is YENEEA. CDR3 bases: TGTGCCAGCAGCTTCTCGCCCAGTTCCGAGCAGTTCTTC. It encodes CASSFSPSSEQFF.

The J gene is TRBJ1-2, the V gene TRBV6-5; D not certain. Germline CDR1 is MNHEY and CDR2 is SVGAGI. The CDR3 covers 15 residues. The V and J ends lost 6 bases and 9 bases respectively, with 23 bases between them. CDR3 DNA sequence: TGTGCCAGCAGAAACTCAGAAGAGGGTTTCGAGAGCTACACCTTC. This encodes CASRNSEEGFESYTF.

Only a few counts were recorded for this clone. The chain recombines TRBV28 with TRBJ2-5; D uncertain. Trimming removed 3 bases from V and 5 bases from J, with 4 bases in between. The germline V gene encodes CDR1 MDHEN and CDR2 SYDVKM. This CDR3 comprises 11 residues. CDR3: CASSLRETQYF. CDR3 sequence (DNA): TGTGCCAGCAGTTTGAGGGAGACCCAGTACTTC.

This chain links TRBV10-1 with TRBJ2-3; 11 nucleotides agree with TRBD2. CDR3 length: 15 amino acids. V lost 6 bases and J lost 2; bases outside the gene matches: 4. Germline V gene lookup returns CDR1 WNHNN and CDR2 SYGVQD (reference sequence). CDR3 amino acids: CASSRGLAATDTQYF. The DNA of the CDR3 is TGCGCCAGCAGCCGGGGACTAGCGGCCACAGATACGCAGTATTTT.

V and J are TRBV7-3 and TRBJ2-7; 13 nucleotides match TRBD2. Germline values: CDR1 SGHTA, CDR2 FQGTGA. Unmatched junction bases numbered 0, after V lost 2 bases and J lost 2 bases. This CDR3 region has 15 residues. The CDR3 region is CASSLGLAGAYEQYF. In nucleotides, the CDR3 is TGTGCCAGCAGCTTAGGACTAGCGGGAGCCTACGAGCAGTACTTC.

The rearrangement links TRBV6-1 to TRBJ2-7; 8 bases line up with TRBD2. V was pared by 8 bases and J by 4 bases, with 7 bases of the junction left unmatched. This CDR3 is built from 13 residues. Germline V lookup: CDR1 MNHNS, CDR2 SASEGT. CDR3 amino acids: CASQLAEIYEQYF. Written as DNA, the CDR3 is TGTGCCAGCCAACTAGCGGAAATTTACGAGCAGTACTTC.

The chain links TRBV19 to TRBJ1-2; no definite D call. There are 12 residues in the CDR3. V lost 3 bases to trimming and J lost 8 bases, with 10 bases between them. CDR1 and CDR2 from the germline V gene are LNHDA and SQIVND (reference sequence). CDR3 sequence reads: CASSMSVYGYTF. CDR3 DNA sequence: TGTGCCAGTAGTATGTCGGTTTACGGCTACACCTTC.

The chain uses TRBV10-3 and TRBJ2-7; possible D gene TRBD2, 5 bases. Germline loops: CDR1 ENHRY, CDR2 SYGVKD. The germline V and J ends were trimmed by 6 bases and 6 bases, with 15 bases remaining between them. The CDR3 sequence is 13 residues long. Here the CDR3 reads CAIRGSSTTEQYF. CDR3 nucleotide sequence: TGTGCCATCAGGGGGTCTAGCACTACCGAGCAGTACTTC.

The CDR3: CASSEADYNEQFF. CDR3 coding DNA: TGTGCCAGCAGTGAAGCGGACTACAATGAGCAGTTCTTC. The V gene is TRBV6-5, the J gene TRBJ2-1, with D maybe TRBD2 (5 bases). Trimming took 5 bases from V and 3 from J, leaving 8 bases between them. The germline gives CDR1 MNHEY, CDR2 SVGAGI. CDR3 size: 13 residues.

This sequence joins TRBV7-2 and TRBJ2-2; D is possibly TRBD2 (5 bases). CDR3 size: 15 residues. Germline CDR1 SGHTA, CDR2 FQGNSA. The V gene lost 1 base and the J gene lost 9 bases, with 15 bases spanning the gap. The CDR3 DNA follows: TGTGCCAGCAGCTTAGGTGGAGGCGGACGACGGGAGCTGTTTTTT. It specifies CASSLGGGGRRELFF.

The V and J genes are TRBV27 and TRBJ2-7, with TRBD2 matching 8 bases. V gave up 3 bases and J gave up 7 bases; unmatched junction bases: 8. This CDR3 has 14 amino acids. Germline V gene lookup returns CDR1 MNHEY and CDR2 SMNVEV (reference sequence). Written as DNA, the CDR3 is TGTGCCAGCAGTTTGAGGCGGGAGGCCGTGGAGCAGTACTTC. Protein sequence: CASSLRREAVEQYF.

V gene TRBV5-6 combines with J gene TRBJ1-1; D not certain. The V end lost 4 bases, the J end lost 4 bases, and 14 bases lay between the germline ends. The CDR3 runs 14 residues. Germline CDR1 and CDR2: SGHDT and YYEEEE. The CDR3: CASSPDPGGTEAFF. The CDR3 DNA sequence: TGTGCCAGCAGCCCCGACCCCGGAGGCACTGAAGCTTTCTTT. The full variable domain, rest sourced from reference TRBV5-6 and TRBJ1-1, is DAGVTQSPTHLIKTRGQQVTLRCSPKSGHDTVSWYQQALGQGPQFIFQYYEEEERQRGNFPDRFSGHQFPNYSSELNVNALLLGDSALYLCASSPDPGGTEAFFGQGTRLTVV.

The chain carries TRBV28 and TRBJ1-2; tentative D call: TRBD1 (6 bases). CDR3 size: 18 residues. Trimming cost V 10 bases and J 4 bases, with 31 bases left between them. From germline, CDR1 is MDHEN and CDR2 SYDVKM. CDR3 bases: TGTGCCACCGAACCACCGACAGGCCGAAAAACAATGGGCTATGGCTACACCTTC. As protein: CATEPPTGRKTMGYGYTF.

This chain links TRBV28 with TRBJ2-2, with a possible D match to TRBD2 (5 bases). The CDR3 sequence is 16 residues long. Germline loops: CDR1 MDHEN, CDR2 SYDVKM. V was trimmed by 1 base and J by 3 bases, leaving 12 bases between them. The CDR3 reads CASSLLGSTYTGELFF. For the CDR3, the DNA is TGTGCCAGCAGTTTATTAGGGAGTACTTACACCGGGGAGCTGTTTTTT.

This clone was picked up one time. The V and J genes are TRBV5-6 and TRBJ1-4; 7 nucleotides match TRBD1. CDR1 is SGHDT, CDR2 YYEEEE, per germline. J lost 8 bases, V lost 4 bases, and 11 bases had no gene match. The CDR3 has 15 residues. CDR3 DNA sequence: TGTGCCAGCAGCCCCCTGACAGGGCTTGGGGAAAAACTGTTTTTT. Translating it yields CASSPLTGLGEKLFF. The full variable domain, completed using reference TRBV5-6 and TRBJ1-4, is DAGVTQSPTHLIKTRGQQVTLRCSPKSGHDTVSWYQQALGQGPQFIFQYYEEEERQRGNFPDRFSGHQFPNYSSELNVNALLLGDSALYLCASSPLTGLGEKLFFGSGTQLSVL.